This T cell receptor beta chain was captured by sequencing in a study of cytomegalovirus exposure and HLA in healthy donors. Background on the study: In terms of ancestry, the Caucasian-associated cluster contained around 79% of the approximately 400 genotyped donors.

This clone showed up just once. Its target is unknown. Study-wide results and caveats: The likely explanation for a cluster of highly shared sequence variants was sequencing artifact. In a later analysis, the majority of CMV-associated beta chains seemingly showed HLA restriction. Reportedly, TCR beta sequences accurately predicted HLA-A and HLA-B alleles in most subjects.

The PCR had 60 Vbeta and 13 Jbeta primers. Assay: immunoSEQ multiplex PCR; the TCRdb copy retains only in-frame clones and omits some. The sample lists about 120,000 clones; about 80% were seen once. The TCR originated in a man aged 55 to 70 in good health and CMV-seropositive. Sequencing used PBMCs.

The CDR3 here is CASSSLTGNLPGETQYF. The DNA of the CDR3 is TGCGCCAGCAGCTCATTAACAGGGAACCTACCGGGAGAGACCCAGTACTTC. The V call is TRBV5-1, the J call TRBJ2-5, with D possibly being TRBD1 (6 bases). Germline V lookup: CDR1 SGHRS, CDR2 YFSETQ. V was pared by 3 bases and J by 4 bases, with 22 bases between. The CDR3 spans 17 residues. Looking up the rest from reference TRBV5-1 and TRBJ2-5 gives the full variable domain: KAGVTQTPRYLIKTRGQQVTLSCSPISGHRSVSWYQQTPGQGLQFLFEYFSETQRNKGNFPGRFSGRQFSNSRSEMNVSTLELGDSALYLCASSSLTGNLPGETQYFGPGTRLLVL.